Given below is one T cell receptor (beta chain) in context. A much larger clone lies a single base off, so this may be a read error. Germline lookup yields CDR1 DFQATT and CDR2 SNEGSKA (reference sequence). The CDR3 contains 17 residues. J gave up 0 bases and V 6 bases, and 12 bases lay outside the gene matches. This sample was included in a study of tumor and adjacent non-tumor tissue in lung cancer. RNA was extracted from bulk tissue without any cell sorting. A modified ARM-PCR protocol with three rounds of nested PCR amplified TCRbeta. Each CDR3 protein is one row after TCRdb ran MiXCR on the multiplex PCR reads. The table lists over 130,000 distinct CDR3 sequences, around 65% of them singletons.

Sequenced material: lung tumor tissue. This receptor was identified in a man aged 55 to 70 with small cell lung cancer. The J gene is TRBJ2-1, the V gene TRBV20-1, with 9 positions matching TRBD2. CDR3 DNA: TGCAGTGCAAGGACTAGCGAGAGAGGGAGCTCCTACAATGAGCAGTTCTTC. Translated: CSARTSERGSSYNEQFF.